What follows are 24 T cell receptor beta chains derived from one specimen sequenced in a study of read filtering for tumor transcriptome and immune sequencing. Molecular barcoded adaptors covering alpha/delta and beta/gamma chains were used on roughly 400 ng RNA. TCRdb analysed the reads with MiXCR anew, one entry per CDR3 protein. Of approximately 45,000 distinct CDR3 sequences in the sample, approximately 19% are singletons; the top ten hold 30% to 45%. The sample consisted of a population of CD138-negative cells sorted from bone marrow. The origin of the receptors is a donor at least 40 years old with multiple myeloma.

In its sample, this clonotype was seen a few times. V usage is TRBV6-1 and J usage is TRBJ1-2, with 8 bases lining up with TRBD1. The CDR3 is 14 amino acids. Germline V gene data show CDR1 as MNHNS and CDR2 as SASEGT. Losses at the gene ends were 3 bases for V and 8 bases for J; bases not matched to a gene: 8. The CDR3 region is CASSDTGGMEGYTF. The CDR3 DNA is TGTGCCAGCAGTGATACAGGGGGTATGGAAGGCTACACCTTC.

V is TRBV5-1 and J is TRBJ2-3, with D hard to call. The J call may be incorrect, as the DNA end agrees better with TRBJ1-5. CDR1 is SGHRS and CDR2 is YFSETQ in the germline V gene. The CDR3 sequence is 15 residues long. DNA of the CDR3: TGCGCCAGCAGCCCCGGGTCCGAGACTGTGGATACGCAGCATTTT. It yields the protein CASSPGSETVDTQHF.

This clonotype was observed at least ten times. V and J are TRBV11-2 and TRBJ2-5, with D tentatively TRBD2 (5 bases). This CDR3 is built from 15 residues. V gave up 0 bases and J gave up 1 base, with 9 bases separating them. Germline CDR1 SGHAT, CDR2 FQNNGV. This chain's CDR3 is CASSLESSAQETQYF. CDR3 DNA sequence: TGTGCCAGCAGCTTAGAAAGTAGCGCCCAAGAGACCCAGTACTTC.

This clonotype has a count of ten or more. The V and J genes are TRBV20-1 and TRBJ1-1; 9 nucleotides line up with TRBD1. CDR1 and CDR2 (germline): DFQATT, SNEGSKA (reference sequence). J gave up 6 bases and V 6 bases, and 14 bases lay outside the gene matches. The CDR3 length is 15 residues. CDR3 loop: CSATGTGSISAEAFF. The CDR3 DNA sequence: TGCAGTGCAACCGGGACAGGGAGTATTAGTGCTGAAGCTTTCTTT.

This clonotype was detected many times. The chain has TRBV20-1 and TRBJ2-5, with 7 bases lining up with TRBD2. CDR1 is DFQATT and CDR2 is SNEGSKA in the germline V gene (reference sequence). The CDR3 consists of 13 residues. With 2 bases clipped from V and 5 bases from J, the junction kept 5 bases outside the gene matches. CDR3 amino acids: CSARRTSAETQYF. In DNA form, the CDR3 reads TGCAGTGCTAGACGCACTAGCGCGGAGACCCAGTACTTC.

The rearrangement joins TRBV6-6 to TRBJ1-1, with TRBD1 as a possible D gene (5 bases). Per the germline V gene, CDR1 is MNHNY and CDR2 is SVGAGI (reference sequence). The CDR3 is 16 residues long. Trimming took 1 base from V and 3 from J, leaving 15 bases between them. This CDR3 reads CASSYWDGRGDTEAFF. The CDR3 DNA sequence: TGTGCCAGCAGTTACTGGGACGGCCGTGGGGACACTGAAGCTTTCTTT.

This clonotype was observed at least ten times. The V gene is TRBV12-5, the J gene TRBJ2-1; D not certain. The CDR3 totals 16 residues. V was clipped by 0 bases and J by 0 bases, with 9 bases between them. CDR1 and CDR2 from the germline V gene are LGHNT and FRNRAP. CDR3 nucleotide sequence: TGTGCTAGTGGTTTGGTTAGAGTGAGCTCCTACAATGAGCAGTTCTTC. Protein product: CASGLVRVSSYNEQFF.

This clonotype was observed at least ten times. J is TRBJ2-1 and V is TRBV5-4; possible D gene TRBD1, 5 bases. CDR3 length equals 15 residues. Trimming left V 4 bases short and J 0 bases short, with 11 bases between. CDR1 SGHNT and CDR2 YYREEE come from the germline V gene (reference sequence). The CDR3 reads CASSNRQTSYNEQFF. CDR3 sequence (DNA): TGTGCCAGCAGCAATAGACAGACCTCCTACAATGAGCAGTTCTTC.

This clonotype was observed at least ten times. The chain links TRBV4-2 to TRBJ1-1; possible D gene TRBD1, 6 bases. Germline values: CDR1 LGHNA, CDR2 YNFKEQ. The CDR3 consists of 15 residues. Trimming took 4 bases from V and 1 from J, leaving 13 bases between them. The CDR3 here is CASSLDRGTNTEAFF. The CDR3 region has the DNA TGTGCCAGCAGCCTCGATAGGGGGACGAACACTGAAGCTTTCTTT.

There are many counts of this clonotype. The chain couples TRBV3-1 to TRBJ2-1; D may match TRBD1 or TRBD2 (5 bases each). Germline values: CDR1 LGHDT, CDR2 YNNKEL (reference sequence). Deletions cut 6 bases from V and 3 bases from J, with 9 bases between. The CDR3 consists of 13 residues. This CDR3 reads CASSGGLYNEQFF. The CDR3, as DNA: TGTGCCAGCAGTGGGGGTCTCTACAATGAGCAGTTCTTC.

By share, this clonotype ranks as medium-sized. A junction end diverges from the germline sequence, so it may reflect a read error. The chain is built from TRBV11-1 and TRBJ2-1; no reliable D call. This CDR3 region has 13 residues. Germline assignment: CDR1 SGHAT and CDR2 FQDESV (reference sequence). The CDR3 loop is CASSLSGVNEQFF. DNA for the CDR3: TGCGCCAGCAGCTTGAGTGGGGTGAATGAGCAGTTCTTC.

This clonotype was observed many times. The rearrangement uses TRBV29-1 and TRBJ1-1; TRBD1 matches 7 bases. The CDR3 consists of 14 residues. CDR1 is SQVTM and CDR2 is ANQGSEA in the germline V gene. Trimming at V came to 7 bases and at J to 1 base, leaving 9 bases not matched to a gene. CDR3 residues: CSDRLTGPNTEAFF. The DNA of the CDR3 is TGCAGCGACCGCCTGACAGGGCCGAACACTGAAGCTTTCTTT.

In its sample, this clonotype was seen many times. J is TRBJ1-1 and V is TRBV29-1, with 9 bases that match TRBD1. CDR3 size: 14 residues. CDR1 is SQVTM and CDR2 is ANQGSEA in the germline V gene. The J segment lost 1 base and the V segment lost 7 bases, leaving 7 bases of the junction unmatched. The DNA of the CDR3 is TGCAGCGGGAGAGGGGGACAGGGGAACACTGAAGCTTTCTTT. This encodes CSGRGGQGNTEAFF.

This clonotype was observed many times. The rearrangement uses TRBV12-3 or TRBV12-4 and TRBJ2-1; perhaps TRBD2 as D (6 bases). The CDR3 contains 15 residues. V gave up 2 bases and J gave up 4 bases, with 12 bases separating them. The CDR3, as DNA: TGTGCCAGCAGTTTACGAGCGGGTCAGTACAATGAGCAGTTCTTC. Protein: CASSLRAGQYNEQFF.

Many counts were recorded for this clonotype. The chain is built from TRBV5-5 and TRBJ2-5, with 9 bases that match TRBD1. The CDR3 extends over 15 amino acids. Trimming cost V 1 base and J 5 bases; bases outside gene matches: 6. Germline CDR1 reads SGHKS; CDR2 reads YYEKEE (reference sequence). The CDR3 region is CASSLYRGQLETQYF. CDR3 nucleotides: TGTGCCAGCAGCTTGTACAGGGGGCAATTGGAGACCCAGTACTTC.

There are many counts of this clonotype. This sequence joins TRBV5-1 and TRBJ2-7; 10 positions agree with TRBD2. Trimming removed 4 bases from V and 2 bases from J; junction bases left unmatched: 3. The CDR3 loop spans 14 amino acids. Germline V gene data show CDR1 as SGHRS and CDR2 as YFSETQ. This CDR3 is CASSHTSGAYEQYF. CDR3 nucleotide sequence: TGCGCCAGCAGCCATACTAGCGGGGCCTACGAGCAGTACTTC.

In its sample, this clonotype was seen many times. The chain couples TRBV19 to TRBJ1-1; D gene uncertain. Trimming stripped 6 bases from V and 1 base from J, with 18 bases between. Germline CDR1 is LNHDA and CDR2 is SQIVND (reference sequence). This CDR3 has 16 amino acids. CDR3 region: CASSIIGRTQNTEAFF. CDR3 sequence (DNA): TGTGCCAGTAGCATCATCGGCCGGACCCAGAACACTGAAGCTTTCTTT. Supplemented by reference TRBV19 and TRBJ1-1, the full variable domain reads DGGITQSPKYLFRKEGQNVTLSCEQNLNHDAMYWYRQDPGQGLRLIYYSQIVNDFQKGDIAEGYSVSREKKESFPLTVTSAQKNPTAFYLCASSIIGRTQNTEAFFGQGTRLTVV.

This rearrangement joins TRBV5-6 to TRBJ2-2; 11 bases are shared with TRBD1. Germline CDR1 and CDR2: SGHDT and YYEEEE. V was pared by 4 bases and J by 3 bases, with 5 bases of the junction left unmatched. The CDR3 consists of 16 residues. The CDR3 nucleotides are TGTGCCAGCAGCCTGGACAGGGGGCCGGACACCGGGGAGCTGTTTTTT. Amino acid sequence: CASSLDRGPDTGELFF.

This clonotype was seen at least ten times. The chain couples TRBV9 to TRBJ2-7, with TRBD2 matching 10 bases. This CDR3 has 13 amino acids. V trimming: 0 bases; J trimming: 7 bases; junction bases outside the gene matches: 1. Germline assignment: CDR1 SGDLS and CDR2 YYNGEE. The CDR3 DNA reads as TGTGCCAGCAGCGTAGAACTAGCGGGAGAGCAGTACTTC. Protein: CASSVELAGEQYF.

Ten or more counts support this clonotype. The rearrangement links TRBV5-1 to TRBJ2-7, with 14 bases aligning to TRBD2. This CDR3 spans 15 amino acids. Germline V CDR1 and CDR2: SGHRS, YFSETQ. V lost 3 bases, J lost 5 bases, and 4 bases stayed unmatched. The CDR3 DNA reads TGCGCCAGCAGCTCGGGACTAGCGGGAGCCCACGAGCAGTACTTC. Translation gives CASSSGLAGAHEQYF.

This clonotype came up a few times. This likely reflects a read error, since a far larger clone is one base away. The gene calls are TRBV11-2 and TRBJ2-1; no clear D gene. The ends were cut back, 2 bases at V and 6 bases at J, with 8 bases in the middle. CDR1 and CDR2 from the germline V gene are SGHAT and FQNNGV. The CDR3 covers 13 residues. The CDR3: CASSLPPPNEQFF. The CDR3 DNA sequence: TGTGCCAGCAGCTTACCTCCCCCCAATGAGCAGTTCTTC.

This clonotype has at least ten counts. The V gene is TRBV19, the J gene TRBJ2-1; the D gene is possibly TRBD2 (6 bases). Per the germline V gene, CDR1 is LNHDA and CDR2 is SQIVND (reference sequence). The CDR3 is 14 residues long. Trimming removed 0 bases from V and 10 bases from J, with 13 bases in between. As DNA, the CDR3 is TGTGCCAGTAGTATAGATTCACTAGCAGGCGAGCAGTTCTTC. Protein sequence: CASSIDSLAGEQFF.

In this sample, this clonotype turned up many times. The chain links TRBV3-1 to TRBJ2-1; D is undetermined. V lost 1 base, J lost 0 bases, and 7 bases lay in between. Germline lookup yields CDR1 LGHDT and CDR2 YNNKEL (reference sequence). The CDR3 runs 15 residues. In DNA, the CDR3 is TGTGCCAGCAGCCAAGTTTTGGGCTCCTACAATGAGCAGTTCTTC. This encodes CASSQVLGSYNEQFF.

The table lists this clonotype with many counts. This sequence joins TRBV20-1 and TRBJ2-1; TRBD1 aligns across 7 bases. The length of the CDR3 is 15 residues. CDR1 is DFQATT and CDR2 is SNEGSKA in the germline V gene (reference sequence). V shed 6 bases, J shed 6 bases, and the junction held 14 bases outside the gene matches. CDR3 DNA sequence: TGCAGTGCGCCATCATCCGACAGGGCCAGCAATGAGCAGTTCTTC. Its protein product is CSAPSSDRASNEQFF.